This is a list of T cell receptor beta chains from one sample in a study of shared clonotypes between healthy human individuals. Libraries were prepared by immunoSEQ multiplex PCR; TCRdb keeps only in-frame clonotypes and omits some of them. The sample holds some 530,000 clones, roughly 80% seen once. Source material: PBMCs. The receptors were gathered from a woman between 35 and 50 years old in good health. Some clones in this sample may be carry-over from other donors' samples. Both conserved end residues are part of each CDR3. D genes are given only for firm matches. Some rows have no size entry. The others give once, few or many, or a class for an expanded clone.

cdr3_aa cdr3_nt j_call clone_size v_call d_call
CASSPTGGYEQYF TGTGCCAGCAGTCCAACAGGGGGTTACGAGCAGTACTTC TRBJ2-7 - TRBV27 TRBD1
CASSYSGDSREQYF TGTGCCAGCAGTTACTCGGGGGACAGTAGAGAGCAGTACTTC TRBJ2-7 - TRBV6-5 TRBD1
CASSFTGLAKNIQYF TGTGCCAGCAGTTTTACGGGCCTAGCCAAAAACATTCAGTACTTC TRBJ2-4 few TRBV28 -
CAWSKGGGPYNEQFF TGTGCCTGGAGTAAGGGGGGCGGGCCCTACAATGAGCAGTTCTTC TRBJ2-1 - TRBV30 -
CASSSLELVRETQYF TGTGCCAGCAGTAGCCTCGAACTAGTTAGGGAGACCCAGTACTTC TRBJ2-5 - TRBV2 -
CASNKAGYSYNEQFF TGTGCCAGCAACAAAGCGGGATACTCCTACAATGAGCAGTTCTTC TRBJ2-1 once TRBV6-5 TRBD2
CASSPPGPGTDTQYF TGTGCCAGCAGTCCCCCGGGACCAGGGACAGATACGCAGTATTTT TRBJ2-3 - TRBV28 -
CSVAQGDPSTDTQYF TGCAGCGTTGCACAGGGGGACCCTAGCACAGATACGCAGTATTTT TRBJ2-3 - TRBV29-1 TRBD1
CASSWTSGRPTDTQYF TGTGCCAGCAGTTGGACTAGCGGGCGCCCCACAGATACGCAGTATTTT TRBJ2-3 - TRBV28 TRBD2
CASRGLAATDTQYF TGTGCCAGCCGAGGTCTAGCGGCCACAGATACGCAGTATTTT TRBJ2-3 - TRBV6-5 TRBD2
CASNIDGSVQGNEQFF TGTGCCAGCAACATCGACGGTAGCGTGCAGGGGAATGAGCAGTTCTTC TRBJ2-1 - TRBV9 -
CASSFGTGVGETQYF TGTGCCAGCAGTTTCGGGACAGGGGTGGGGGAGACCCAGTACTTC TRBJ2-5 - TRBV27 TRBD1
CASSNPRLDFEQFF TGTGCCAGCAGTAATCCGAGACTAGATTTTGAGCAGTTCTTC TRBJ2-1 - TRBV6-5 -
CASSVGTGLNYGYTF TGTGCCAGCAGCGTAGGCACCGGTCTTAACTATGGCTACACCTTC TRBJ1-2 - TRBV9 -
CASSLEWGAGSPLHF TGTGCCAGCAGCTTAGAGTGGGGGGCTGGCTCACCCCTCCACTTT TRBJ1-6 - TRBV7-6 -
CASSLGTSKNIQYF TGTGCCAGCTCTCTAGGGACATCCAAAAACATTCAGTACTTC TRBJ2-4 - TRBV18 -
CASSFNREGGELFF TGTGCCAGCAGTTTCAACAGGGAGGGCGGGGAGCTGTTTTTT TRBJ2-2 few TRBV27 -
CASSPPENTEAFF TGTGCCAGCAGCCCGCCAGAAAACACTGAAGCTTTCTTT TRBJ1-1 - TRBV28 -
CASSQDLSANEQFF TGTGCCAGCAGCCAAGATCTGTCGGCCAATGAGCAGTTCTTC TRBJ2-1 - TRBV14 -